This paragraph covers one T cell receptor beta chain sequence. What this receptor recognizes is not known. Base qualities are missing; no much larger clone stands one base away. The immunoSEQ platform was used to carry out deep TCRbeta sequencing. The study's own analysis went as follows. Only productive rearrangements were exported from the immunoSEQ Analyzer for further analysis. A two-sided binomial test with a Bonferroni-corrected P below 0.01 was used to identify clones that significantly expanded or contracted between timepoints. T cell phenotypes were assigned to bulk TCRbeta clonotypes by matching the clonotypes to single-cell RNA+TCR-seq clones that had the same TCRbeta sequence. Using bulk TCR sequencing data, clone enrichment in tumor was calculated by dividing a clone's tumor frequency by the same clone's PBMC frequency. GLIPH was used to sort TCRs into specificity groups, which are clusters of distinct TCRs that likely recognize common antigens through shared CDR3 motifs. This immuneACCESS table, as held by TCRdb, lists in-frame sequences with V and J called but not all clones. Of the missing ones, under half trace to an unresolved V gene in checked studies; the others have no known cause. V and J calls plus clone size are reproduced from that table; the DNA served to infer D and trimming. Counted in this sample were approximately 4,300 clones; around 73% of them appeared once. The leading ten clones occupy about 7.5% of the sample.

This sample was included in a study of T cells in tumors after PD-1 blockade (dated by TCRdb to between 2018 and 2021). Background for the entire study: Patients were excluded if they had prior checkpoint blockade, use of systemic immunosuppressants, or recent radiotherapy or other anti-cancer therapy within 4 weeks. On average, tumor samples yielded 26,000 or so TCR templates (range about 554-99,264) and 5,600 or so unique clonotypes, roughly 19-fold deeper than single-cell TCR sequencing. RECIST version 1.1 was the standard used to evaluate clinical response. The study performed paired single-cell RNA and TCR sequencing on site-matched tumors from BCC or SCC patients before and after anti-PD-1 therapy. Patients received pembrolizumab 200 mg every 3 weeks or cemiplimab 350 mg every 2 weeks. Ongoing daily vismodegib 150 mg was also given to a subset of patients during anti-PD-1 treatment.

Beyond this particular receptor, the publication reports: Clonal replacement was seen only when comparing pre- and post-treatment samples and not when comparing two pre-treatment samples, which argues against artifacts from biopsy timing or location. The source of novel T cell clones was not identified and could include lymphoid organs or rare unexpanded clones within the tumor or its periphery. Exhausted CD8+ clones expanded after therapy were found to be mostly novel clonotypes undetected pre-treatment, suggesting clonal replacement rather than reinvigoration of pre-existing clones. Approximately 40% of the TCR clonotypes from tumors also showed up in blood, and some novel exhausted tumor clones were present in pre-treatment blood, which suggests peripheral recruitment.

A distance of 14 bases separates the germline ends of V and J, which lose 1 base and 7 bases respectively. Via the germline V gene, CDR1 is SGHDT and CDR2 YYEEEE. Its CDR3 holds 14 amino acids, cysteine through phenylalanine. Here the CDR3 DNA is all that survives: 42 bases in frame from base 1. Interpreted using the paper, the time point label stands for: first of two pre-therapy site-matched biopsies two to three months apart. Tumor biopsies were site-matched, taken from the same primary tumor before and after PD-1 blockade. For bulk TCRbeta sequencing, genomic DNA was extracted from tumor biopsies or peripheral blood, and input amounts ranged from 616 ng to 6,004 ng. To increase sensitivity for rare clonotypes compared with single-cell TCR sequencing, remaining biopsy material was subjected to bulk TCRbeta sequencing. Every patient had histologically proven advanced or metastatic basal or squamous cell carcinoma and was a poor candidate for surgical resection. Of the ten or so patients in the basal cell carcinoma cohort, about eight underwent bulk tumor TCR sequencing. Fresh biopsies were taken from the primary tumor site, and part of the biopsy material was kept in RNAlater for exome and bulk TCR sequencing.

The sample consisted of tumor tissue, taken before anti-PD-1 treatment. The TCR was taken from a human donor with basal cell carcinoma. This chain is built from TRBV5-6 and TRBJ2-5, and perhaps TRBD2 as D gene, on 6 matching bases. The nucleotides are TGTGCCAGCAGCTTGTCTCTGCGGCGGGGGACCCAGTACTTC. Its translation is CASSLSLRRGTQYF.